This T cell receptor (beta chain) comes out of a study of Ad26.COV2.S vaccination and SARS-CoV-2 variants. Documented treatment: some 20 received Ad26.COV2.S at low or high dose, single or two shots; 5 received placebo; per-sample allocation not given. Day 63 after the first injection of vaccine or placebo was the sampling time. V lost 3 bases and J lost 5; bases outside the gene matches: 7. In germline, CDR1 is MNHEY, CDR2 SVGEGT. This CDR3 is 15 amino acids long. Profiled with immunoSEQ multiplex PCR; TCRdb holds only in-frame clones, not every one. Of fewer than 900,000 clones detected, 89% appear once; the ten largest clones hold around 1.4%.

The chain combines TRBV6-2 or TRBV6-3 with TRBJ2-1; 7 bases are a match to TRBD2. The material was peripheral blood, obtained in a trial of Ad26.COV2.S vaccine versus placebo. The TCR originated in a person between 18 and 65 years old who received the Ad26.COV2.S COVID-19 vaccine or a placebo. CDR3 amino acids: CASSYGGTINNEQFF. The DNA of the CDR3 is TGTGCCAGCAGTTATGGGGGGACTATAAACAATGAGCAGTTCTTC.